This record looks at one TCR beta chain sequence and its context. The CDR3 is 15 amino acids. Germline CDR1 and CDR2: LNHDA and SQIVND (reference sequence). The V segment lost 3 bases and the J segment 1 base; nucleotides outside the gene matches: 4. The data were obtained in a study of T cells in Graves' hyperthyroidism and ophthalmopathy. RNA transcripts gave rise to amplified TCR beta CDR3 regions. Carried out on the TCR CDR3, a first-round RT-PCR used the HTBI primer set. TCRdb independently ran MiXCR on the multiplex PCR reads; one entry per CDR3 protein. The repertoire includes hundreds of thousands of distinct CDR3 sequences, about a sixth of them detected once, and approximately 8% sits in the top ten.

Source material: blood. This chain connects TRBV19 to TRBJ2-7; 9 nucleotides align to TRBD2. This TCR was sampled from a woman younger than 30 with Graves' hyperthyroidism. CDR3 protein: CASSIASGISYEQYF. The CDR3 DNA follows: TGTGCCAGTAGTATTGCTAGCGGGATATCCTACGAGCAGTACTTC.